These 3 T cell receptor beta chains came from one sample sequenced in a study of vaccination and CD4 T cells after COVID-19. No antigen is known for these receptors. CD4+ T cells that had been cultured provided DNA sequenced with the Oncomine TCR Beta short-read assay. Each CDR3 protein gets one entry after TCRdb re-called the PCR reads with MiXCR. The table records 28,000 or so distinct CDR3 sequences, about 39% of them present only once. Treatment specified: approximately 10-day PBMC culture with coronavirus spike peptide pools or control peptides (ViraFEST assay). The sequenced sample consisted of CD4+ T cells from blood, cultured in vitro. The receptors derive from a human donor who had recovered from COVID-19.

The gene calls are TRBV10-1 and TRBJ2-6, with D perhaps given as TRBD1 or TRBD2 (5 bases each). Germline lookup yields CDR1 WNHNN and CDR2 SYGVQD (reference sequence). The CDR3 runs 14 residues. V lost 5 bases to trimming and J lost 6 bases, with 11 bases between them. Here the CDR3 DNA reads TGCGCCAGCAGTACCCGGGGCGCGGCCAACGTCCTGACTTTC. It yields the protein CASSTRGAANVLTF.

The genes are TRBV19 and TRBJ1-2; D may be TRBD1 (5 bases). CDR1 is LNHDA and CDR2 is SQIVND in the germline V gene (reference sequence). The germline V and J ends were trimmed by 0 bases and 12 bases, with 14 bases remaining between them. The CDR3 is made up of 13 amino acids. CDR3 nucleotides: TGTGCCAGTAGTATAGACAGGGAACGCGGCCACACCTTC. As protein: CASSIDRERGHTF.

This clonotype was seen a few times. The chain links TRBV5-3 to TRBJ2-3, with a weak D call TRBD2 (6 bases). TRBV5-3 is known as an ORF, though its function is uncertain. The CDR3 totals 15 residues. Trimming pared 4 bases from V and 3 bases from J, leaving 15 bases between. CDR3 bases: TGTGCCAGAAGCCGCTGGATACGGGGGACAGATACGCAGTATTTT. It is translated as CARSRWIRGTDTQYF.